This TCR beta chain came from a study of T cell responses to AZD1222 COVID-19 vaccine. Findings of the study overall: Samples come after the peak T cell response, not at day 14. Increases in Spike-specific TCR breadth and depth were seen after two AZD1222 doses. Clonal diversity was possibly underestimated, and the donors were mostly white British, with more females.

Germline CDR1 reads SGHTA; CDR2 reads FQGTGA. V lost 0 bases, J lost 2 bases, and 4 bases lay in between. The CDR3 runs to 13 residues. Comments on this clone: Antigen unknown.

Some clones are missing from TCRdb's copy, which holds only in-frame ones; the method was immunoSEQ multiplex PCR. The data hold 95,000 or so clones, with around nine tenths observed a single time. This sample comprised peripheral blood, obtained on day 0 of MenACWY control vaccination. V usage is TRBV7-3 and J usage is TRBJ2-5; unclear D gene. This sequence originates from an adult in good health. DNA for the CDR3: TGTGCCAGCAGCTTAACAAATCAAGAGACCCAGTACTTC. Amino acid sequence: CASSLTNQETQYF. Supplemented by reference TRBV7-3 and TRBJ2-5, the full variable domain reads GAGVSQTPSNKVTEKGKYVELRCDPISGHTALYWYRQSLGQGPEFLIYFQGTGAADDSGLPNDRFFAVRPEGSVSTLKIQRTERGDSAVYLCASSLTNQETQYFGPGTRLLVL.